This TCR beta chain was documented in a study of cytomegalovirus exposure and HLA in healthy donors. Researchers ran the PCR with 60 Vbeta and 13 Jbeta primers. Assay used: immunoSEQ multiplex PCR; TCRdb lists only in-frame clones, some missing. Counted here are 180,000 or so clones, roughly a tenth occurring once; the ten biggest clones make up over 1%. Trimming removed 0 bases at V and 1 base at J, with 11 bases between. The germline gives CDR1 SGDLS, CDR2 YYNGEE. The CDR3 length is 16 residues. This clone has a handful of counts. This receptor was obtained from a woman aged 30 to 39 in good health and CMV-seropositive. Sequencing was performed on PBMCs. V usage is TRBV9 and J usage is TRBJ1-3, with D perhaps TRBD1 (5 bases). The CDR3 nucleotides are TGTGCCAGCAGCGTAGCTCCAGGGAGGTCTGGAAACACCATATATTTT. It encodes CASSVAPGRSGNTIYF.